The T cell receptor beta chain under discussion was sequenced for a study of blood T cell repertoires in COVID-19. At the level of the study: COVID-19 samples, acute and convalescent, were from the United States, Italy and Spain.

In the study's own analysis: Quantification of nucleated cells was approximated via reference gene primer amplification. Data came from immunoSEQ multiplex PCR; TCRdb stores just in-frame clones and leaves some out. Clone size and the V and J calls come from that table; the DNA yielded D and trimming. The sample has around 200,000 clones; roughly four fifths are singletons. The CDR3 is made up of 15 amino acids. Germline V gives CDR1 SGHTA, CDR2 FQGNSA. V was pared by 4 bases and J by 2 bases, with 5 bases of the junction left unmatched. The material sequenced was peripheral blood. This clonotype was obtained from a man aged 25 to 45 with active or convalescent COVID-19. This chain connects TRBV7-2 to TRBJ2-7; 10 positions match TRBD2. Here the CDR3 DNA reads TGTGCCAGCAGCTCGGGACTAGCGCAAACCTACGAGCAGTACTTC. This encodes CASSSGLAQTYEQYF.